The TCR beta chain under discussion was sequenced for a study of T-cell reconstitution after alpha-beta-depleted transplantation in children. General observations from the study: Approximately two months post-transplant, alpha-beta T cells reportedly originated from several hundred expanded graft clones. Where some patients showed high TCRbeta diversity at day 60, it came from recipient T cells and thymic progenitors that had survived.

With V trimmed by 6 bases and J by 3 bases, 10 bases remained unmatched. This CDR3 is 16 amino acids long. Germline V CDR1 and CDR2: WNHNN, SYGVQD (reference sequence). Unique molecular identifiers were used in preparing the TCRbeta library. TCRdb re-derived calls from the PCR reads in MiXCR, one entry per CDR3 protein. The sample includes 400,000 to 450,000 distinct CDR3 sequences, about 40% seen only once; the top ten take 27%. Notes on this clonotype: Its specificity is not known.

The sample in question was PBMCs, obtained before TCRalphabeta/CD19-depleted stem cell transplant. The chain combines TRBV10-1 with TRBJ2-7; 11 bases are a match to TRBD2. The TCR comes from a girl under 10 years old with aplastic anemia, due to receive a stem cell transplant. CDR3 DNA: TGCGCCAGCAGCGCAGGAGGGACTAGCGGATACTACGAGCAGTACTTC. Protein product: CASSAGGTSGYYEQYF.